The clone carrying this T cell receptor beta chain was counted between two and nine times. RNA was extracted from bulk tissue without any cell sorting. The germline V gene encodes CDR1 SQVTM and CDR2 ANQGSEA. The length of the CDR3 is 16 residues. The V end was cut by 0 bases, the J end by 3 bases, with 16 bases between. The data were obtained in a study of tumor and adjacent non-tumor tissue in lung cancer. About the study: About 4.2 million productive TCRbeta reads were obtained per sample on average.

A modified ARM-PCR protocol with three rounds of nested PCR amplified TCRbeta. A single record per CDR3 protein comes from TCRdb applying MiXCR to the multiplex PCR reads. The table shows roughly 150,000 distinct CDR3 sequences, with roughly 66% occurring only once. This receptor was identified in a man aged 55 to 70 with small cell lung cancer. Sequenced input: lung tumor tissue. The V and J genes are TRBV29-1 and TRBJ2-3; no definite D call. CDR3 in amino acids: CSVEDGKFTSTDTQYF. As DNA, the CDR3 is TGCAGCGTTGAAGACGGAAAGTTTACTTCTACAGATACGCAGTATTTT.